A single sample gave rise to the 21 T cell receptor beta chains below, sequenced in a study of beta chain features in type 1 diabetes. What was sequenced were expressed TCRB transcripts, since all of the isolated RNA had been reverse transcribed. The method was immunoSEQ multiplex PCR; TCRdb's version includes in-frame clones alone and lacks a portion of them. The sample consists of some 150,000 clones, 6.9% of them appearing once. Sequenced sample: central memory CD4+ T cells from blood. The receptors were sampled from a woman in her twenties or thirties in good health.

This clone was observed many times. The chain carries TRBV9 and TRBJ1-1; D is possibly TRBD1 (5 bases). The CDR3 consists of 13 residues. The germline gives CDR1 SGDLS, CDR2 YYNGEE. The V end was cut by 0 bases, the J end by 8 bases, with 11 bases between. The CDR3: CASSVGTGGEAFF. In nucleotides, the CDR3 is TGTGCCAGCAGCGTAGGGACTGGGGGGGAAGCTTTCTTT.

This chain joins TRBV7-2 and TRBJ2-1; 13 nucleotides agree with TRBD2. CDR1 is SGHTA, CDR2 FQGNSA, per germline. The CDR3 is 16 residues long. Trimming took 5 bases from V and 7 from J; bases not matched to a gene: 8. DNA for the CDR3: TGTGCCAGCAGCGCAACTAGCGGGAGGGCCGGGAATGAGCAGTTCTTC. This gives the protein CASSATSGRAGNEQFF. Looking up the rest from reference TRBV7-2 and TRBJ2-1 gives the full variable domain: GAGVSQSPSNKVTEKGKDVELRCDPISGHTALYWYRQSLGQGLEFLIYFQGNSAPDKSGLPSDRFSAERTGGSVSTLTIQRTQQEDSAVYLCASSATSGRAGNEQFFGPGTRLTVL.

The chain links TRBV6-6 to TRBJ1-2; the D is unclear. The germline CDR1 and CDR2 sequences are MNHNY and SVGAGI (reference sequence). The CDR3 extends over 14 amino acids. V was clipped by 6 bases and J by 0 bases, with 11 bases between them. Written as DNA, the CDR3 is TGTGCCAGCAGACCCGGGTCTCCTAACTATGGCTACACCTTC. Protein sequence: CASRPGSPNYGYTF.

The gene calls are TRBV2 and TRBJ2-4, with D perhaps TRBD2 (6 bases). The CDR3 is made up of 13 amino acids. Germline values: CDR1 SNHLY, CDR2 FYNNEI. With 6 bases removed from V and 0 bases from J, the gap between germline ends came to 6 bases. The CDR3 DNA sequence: TGTGCCAGCAGGGGACTAGCCAAAAACATTCAGTACTTC. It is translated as CASRGLAKNIQYF.

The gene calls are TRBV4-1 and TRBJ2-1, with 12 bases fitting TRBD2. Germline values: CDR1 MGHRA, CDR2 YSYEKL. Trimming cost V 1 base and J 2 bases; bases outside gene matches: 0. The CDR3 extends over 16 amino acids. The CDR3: CASSQGTSGTYNEQFF. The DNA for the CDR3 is TGCGCCAGCAGCCAAGGGACTAGCGGGACCTACAATGAGCAGTTCTTC.

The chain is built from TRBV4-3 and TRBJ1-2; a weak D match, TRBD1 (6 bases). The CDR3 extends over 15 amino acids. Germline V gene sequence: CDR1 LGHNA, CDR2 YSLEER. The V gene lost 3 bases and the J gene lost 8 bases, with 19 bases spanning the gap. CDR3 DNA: TGCGCCAGCAGCCACCCAGGGGCGCTATACGAGGGCTACACCTTC. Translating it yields CASSHPGALYEGYTF.

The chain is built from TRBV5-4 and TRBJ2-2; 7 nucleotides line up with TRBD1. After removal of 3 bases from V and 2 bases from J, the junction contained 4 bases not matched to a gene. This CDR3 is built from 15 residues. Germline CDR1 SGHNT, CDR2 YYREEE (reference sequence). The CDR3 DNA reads TGTGCCAGCAGCTGGAGACAGGGAAACACCGGGGAGCTGTTTTTT. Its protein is CASSWRQGNTGELFF.

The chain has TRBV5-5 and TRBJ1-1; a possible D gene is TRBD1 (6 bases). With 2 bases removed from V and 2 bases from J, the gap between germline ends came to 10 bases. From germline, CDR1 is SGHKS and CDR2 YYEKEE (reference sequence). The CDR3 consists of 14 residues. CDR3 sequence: CASSFRGDNTEAFF. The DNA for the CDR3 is TGTGCCAGCAGCTTCAGGGGCGATAACACTGAAGCTTTCTTT. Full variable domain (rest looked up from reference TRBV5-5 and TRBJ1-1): DAGVTQSPTHLIKTRGQQVTLRCSPISGHKSVSWYQQVLGQGPQFIFQYYEKEERGRGNFPDRFSARQFPNYSSELNVNALLLGDSALYLCASSFRGDNTEAFFGQGTRLTVV.

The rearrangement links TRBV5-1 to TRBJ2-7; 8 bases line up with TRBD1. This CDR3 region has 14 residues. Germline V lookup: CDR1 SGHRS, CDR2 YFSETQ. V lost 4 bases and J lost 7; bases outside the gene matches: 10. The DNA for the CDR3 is TGCGCCAGCAGCCCGGGACAGGTATGGATAGAGCAGTACTTC. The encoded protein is CASSPGQVWIEQYF.

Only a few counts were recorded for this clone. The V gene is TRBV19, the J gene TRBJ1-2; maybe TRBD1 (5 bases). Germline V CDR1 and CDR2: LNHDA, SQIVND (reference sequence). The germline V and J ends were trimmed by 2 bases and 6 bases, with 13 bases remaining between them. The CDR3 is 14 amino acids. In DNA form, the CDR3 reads TGTGCCAGTAGTATACCGGAGGGGAGAGATGGCTACACCTTC. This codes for CASSIPEGRDGYTF.

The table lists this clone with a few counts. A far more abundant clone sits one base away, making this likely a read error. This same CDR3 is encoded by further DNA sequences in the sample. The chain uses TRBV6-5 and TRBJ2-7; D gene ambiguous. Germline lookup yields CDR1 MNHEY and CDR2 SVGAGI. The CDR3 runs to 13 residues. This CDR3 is CAISDEETYEQYF. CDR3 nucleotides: TGTGCCATCAGTGACGAGGAAACCTACGAGCAGTACTTC.

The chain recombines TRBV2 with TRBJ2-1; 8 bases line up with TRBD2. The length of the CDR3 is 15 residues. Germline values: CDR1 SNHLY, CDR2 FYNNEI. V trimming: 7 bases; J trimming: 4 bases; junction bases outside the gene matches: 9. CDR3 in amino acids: CASIWSGSPYNEQFF. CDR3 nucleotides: TGTGCCAGCATTTGGAGCGGGAGCCCTTACAATGAGCAGTTCTTC.

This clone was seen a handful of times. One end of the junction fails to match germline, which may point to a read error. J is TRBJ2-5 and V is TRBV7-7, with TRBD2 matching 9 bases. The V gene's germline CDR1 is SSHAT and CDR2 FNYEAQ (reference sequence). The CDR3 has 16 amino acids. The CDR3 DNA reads TGTGCTAGCAGCTTAGGTAGCGCCGCAGCGGGAGGGACCCAGTACTTC. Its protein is CASSLGSAAAGGTQYF.

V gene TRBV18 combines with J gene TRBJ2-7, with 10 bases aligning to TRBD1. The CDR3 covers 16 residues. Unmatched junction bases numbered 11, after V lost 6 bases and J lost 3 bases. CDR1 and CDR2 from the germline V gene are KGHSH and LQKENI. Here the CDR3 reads CASSRQGANSNYEQYF. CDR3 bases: TGTGCCAGCTCTCGACAGGGGGCCAATTCCAACTACGAGCAGTACTTC.

This CDR3 reads CASSVTGTGELFF. The CDR3 bases are TGTGCCAGCAGTGTAACAGGCACCGGGGAGCTGTTTTTT. The V call is TRBV6-6, the J call TRBJ2-2; D perhaps matches TRBD1 (5 bases). The length of the CDR3 is 13 residues. Trimming stripped 5 bases from V and 4 bases from J, with 8 bases between. Germline CDR1 MNHNY, CDR2 SVGAGI (reference sequence).

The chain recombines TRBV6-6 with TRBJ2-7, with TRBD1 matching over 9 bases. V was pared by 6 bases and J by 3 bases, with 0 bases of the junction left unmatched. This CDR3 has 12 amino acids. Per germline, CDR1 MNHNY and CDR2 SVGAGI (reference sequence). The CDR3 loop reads CASRDRGYEQYF. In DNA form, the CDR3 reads TGTGCCAGCAGGGACAGGGGCTACGAGCAGTACTTC.

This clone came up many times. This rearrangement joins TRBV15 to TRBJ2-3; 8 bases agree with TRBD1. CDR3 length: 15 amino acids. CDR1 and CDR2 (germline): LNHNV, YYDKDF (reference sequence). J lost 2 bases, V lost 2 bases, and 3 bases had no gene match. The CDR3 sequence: CATSRQTGVTDTQYF. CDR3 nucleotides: TGTGCCACCAGCAGACAGACAGGGGTCACAGATACGCAGTATTTT.

CDR3 sequence: CASSLATEQYF. The CDR3, as DNA: TGTGCCAGCAGCTTAGCGACAGAGCAGTACTTC. The chain joins TRBV11-2 to TRBJ2-4; perhaps TRBD1 as D (5 bases). V gave up 1 base and J gave up 13 bases, with 8 bases separating them. Germline V gene lookup returns CDR1 SGHAT and CDR2 FQNNGV. CDR3 length equals 11 residues.

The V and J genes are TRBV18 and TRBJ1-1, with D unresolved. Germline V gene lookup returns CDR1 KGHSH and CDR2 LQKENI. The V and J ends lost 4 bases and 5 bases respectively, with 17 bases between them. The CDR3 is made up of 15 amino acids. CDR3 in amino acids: CASSRVSDYGTEAFF. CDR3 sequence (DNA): TGTGCCAGCTCACGCGTCAGCGATTACGGGACTGAAGCTTTCTTT.

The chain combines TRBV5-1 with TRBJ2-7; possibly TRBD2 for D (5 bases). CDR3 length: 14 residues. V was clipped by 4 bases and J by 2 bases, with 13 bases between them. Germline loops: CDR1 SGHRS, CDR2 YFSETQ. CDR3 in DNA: TGCGCCAGCAGCGGCGTCGGGAATACCTACGAGCAGTACTTC. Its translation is CASSGVGNTYEQYF.

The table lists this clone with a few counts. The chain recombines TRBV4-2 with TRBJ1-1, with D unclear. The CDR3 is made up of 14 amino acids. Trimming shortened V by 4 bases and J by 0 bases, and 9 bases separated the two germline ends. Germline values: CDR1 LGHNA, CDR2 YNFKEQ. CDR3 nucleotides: TGTGCCAGCAGCCGAAATCTAGTGAACACTGAAGCTTTCTTT. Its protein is CASSRNLVNTEAFF.